This T cell receptor beta chain was sequenced during a study of PD-1 blockade in classical Hodgkin lymphoma (dated by TCRdb to the early 2020s). Context from the whole study: Nivolumab dosing was 3 mg/kg intravenously every 2 weeks, continuing until either disease progression or unacceptable toxicity. The study used CyTOF and TCR beta sequencing to define a peripheral blood immune signature of response to PD-1 blockade in classical Hodgkin lymphoma.

The Qiagen DNeasy kit was used to extract genomic DNA both from unsorted PBMCs and from the negatively selected CD4+ and CD8+ fractions. Amplification of TCR beta CDR3 regions was done by immunoSEQ multiplex PCR with primers that anneal to V and J segments. A synthetic immune receptor repertoire was used to minimize amplification bias, and remaining bias was computationally removed after sequencing. The study's processing was this. Custom Python scripts were used to quantify repertoire diversity as the Shannon entropy index. Unsorted, CD4+ and CD8+ repertoires were analyzed separately, except in combined analyses where CD4+ and CD8+ sequences were merged in silico. A clone was considered expanded if an increase in frequency of at least 2-fold after treatment relative to C1D1 was found, and a pseudocount of 0.5 was applied to clones undetected at baseline. Clones with 0 or 1 copy at C1D1 were defined as singleton clones, while clones with 2 or more copies were defined as non-singleton clones. Clones expanded in unsorted samples were labelled as CD4+, CD8+ or unknown by matching protein sequences in sorted samples from the same patient. Wilcoxon tests on paired samples were used to test changes in diversity from C1D1 to C4D1. The table comes from immuneACCESS by way of TCRdb, which keeps in-frame sequences with V and J called. Part of the clones is missing from these tables; in studies checked, under half for an unresolved V gene and the rest for unknown reasons. The V and J calls and clone size are taken from that table; D and trimming were inferred from the DNA. For this sample the table gives tens of thousands of clones, of which 80% to 90% were detected only once. Under 9% of the sample is in the top ten clones.

Worth noting for this clone: Its antigen remains undetermined. No base quality information exists; no much larger clone differs at one position.

The meaning of the sample's time point label: cycle 2 day 1 (C2D1) of nivolumab. All trial patients had relapsed after autologous stem cell transplantation, with cohorts A, B and C differing in prior brentuximab vedotin exposure. The trial cohort included 56 patients with relapsed/refractory classical Hodgkin lymphoma, and each patient had a best overall response of complete response, partial response or progressive disease. Single-agent nivolumab was administered to trial patients in the multi-cohort phase II CheckMate 205 trial. An independent review committee assessed best overall response by applying the 2007 International Working Group response criteria. Trial PBMCs were collected immediately before nivolumab initiation (C1D1) and during therapy at cycle 2 day 1 and cycle 4 day 1. Peripheral blood was collected in 8 mL Vacutainer Cell Preparation Tubes, from which PBMCs were isolated by centrifugation and then cryopreserved.

The CDR3 holds 15 amino acids from the cysteine to the phenylalanine. Solely the CDR3 DNA is kept, with 45 bases framed from the first base. As encoded in the germline V gene, CDR1 is MDHEN while CDR2 is SYDVKM. At the junction V is shortened by 5 bases and J by 6 bases, with 16 bases in between. The paper as a whole reports these results and caveats: Trial patients achieving complete response had baseline diversity similar to newly diagnosed patients, whereas partial responders and progressors had significantly lower diversity. Lower diversity was observed in patients in whom nivolumab was started less than 1 year after ASCT, and these patients were excluded from later analyses so that confounding by immune reconstitution would be avoided. CD4+ but not CD8+ TCR diversity rose significantly by C4D1 (p=0.0027 vs p=0.16), most apparent in complete responders (p=0.02). The study was limited to a single clinical trial cohort, and causes of repertoire differences, possibly disease activity or prior therapy, remained undefined. Baseline TCR diversity was reported to be lower in newly diagnosed patients than in healthy donors, and even lower in relapsed/refractory patients.

Sample: peripheral blood mononuclear cells (PBMCs), taken before the second cycle of nivolumab. The chain employs TRBV28 and TRBJ2-2; TRBD1 is possibly the D segment (5 matching bases). This clonotype was obtained from a human donor with classical Hodgkin lymphoma. CDR3 sequence: CASSPPSPRAGELFF. The bases are TGTGCCAGCAGTCCCCCTTCCCCCAGGGCCGGGGAGCTGTTTTTT.